This T cell receptor beta chain was sequenced in a study of CD8 T cells in Susac syndrome. The study used treatment-naive patients who had stable or active relapsing-remitting disease as multiple sclerosis controls. RNA was extracted with the RNeasy kit, and a quantity of 0.5 to 1 ug was reverse transcribed using random hexamers. Amplification of TCR beta CDR3 across 54 Vbeta and 13 Jbeta was performed with immunoSEQ multiplex PCR. Via MiXCR, TCRdb re-called the immunoSEQ multiplex PCR reads, giving one row per CDR3 protein. Seen here are more than 250,000 distinct CDR3 sequences, under 95% observed once, and the top ten hold 0.06% to 0.075%. Concerning this clonotype: The antigen remains undetermined.

The CDR3 extends over 14 amino acids. V was clipped by 7 bases and J by 7 bases; unmatched bases: 8. The germline CDR1 and CDR2 sequences are LNHDA and SQIVND (reference sequence). Regarding the study as a whole: The authors acknowledged that their TCR sequencing and HLA analysis involved a relatively small number of individuals.

The TCR sequence derives from a human donor with multiple sclerosis. The source material was CD4+ T cells from PBMCs. The chain has TRBV19 and TRBJ1-2, with 11 bases fitting TRBD1. In nucleotides, the CDR3 is TGTGCCAGTATGGAGGACAGGGGGCCGGGTGGCTACACCTTC. Protein: CASMEDRGPGGYTF.